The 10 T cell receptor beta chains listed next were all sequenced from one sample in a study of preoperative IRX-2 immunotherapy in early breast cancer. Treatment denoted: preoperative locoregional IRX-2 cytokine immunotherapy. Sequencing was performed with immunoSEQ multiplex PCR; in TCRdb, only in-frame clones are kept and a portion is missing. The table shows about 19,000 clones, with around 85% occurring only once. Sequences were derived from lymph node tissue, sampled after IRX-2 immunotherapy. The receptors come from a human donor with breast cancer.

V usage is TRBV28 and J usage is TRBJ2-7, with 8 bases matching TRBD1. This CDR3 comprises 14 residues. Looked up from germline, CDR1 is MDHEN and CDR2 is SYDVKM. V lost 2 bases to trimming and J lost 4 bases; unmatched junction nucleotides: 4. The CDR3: CASSLGQGMYEQYF. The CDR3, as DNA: TGTGCCAGCAGTTTAGGACAGGGAATGTACGAGCAGTACTTC. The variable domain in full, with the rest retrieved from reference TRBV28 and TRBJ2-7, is DVKVTQSSRYLVKRTGEKVFLECVQDMDHENMFWYRQDPGLGLRLIYFSYDVKMKEKGDIPEGYSVSREKKERFSLILESASTNQTSMYLCASSLGQGMYEQYFGPGTRLTVT.

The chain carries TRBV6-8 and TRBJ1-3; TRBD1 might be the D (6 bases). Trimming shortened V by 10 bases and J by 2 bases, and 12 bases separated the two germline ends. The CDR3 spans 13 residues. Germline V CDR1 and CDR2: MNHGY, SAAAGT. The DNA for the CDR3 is TGTGCCATCACCGGGACAACTGGAAACACCATATATTTT. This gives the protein CAITGTTGNTIYF.

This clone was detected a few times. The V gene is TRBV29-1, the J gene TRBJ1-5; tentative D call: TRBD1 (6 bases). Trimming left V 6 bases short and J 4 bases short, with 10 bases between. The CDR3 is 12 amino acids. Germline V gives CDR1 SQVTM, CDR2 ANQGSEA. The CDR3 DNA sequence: TGCAGCGTGGTGGACAGTAATCAGCCCCAGCATTTT. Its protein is CSVVDSNQPQHF.

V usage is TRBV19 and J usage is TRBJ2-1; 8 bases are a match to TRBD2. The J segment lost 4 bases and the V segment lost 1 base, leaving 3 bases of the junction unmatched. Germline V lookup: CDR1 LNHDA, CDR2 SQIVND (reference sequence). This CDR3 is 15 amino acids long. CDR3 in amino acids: CASSIGREVYNEQFF. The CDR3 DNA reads TGTGCCAGTAGTATAGGGCGGGAGGTTTACAATGAGCAGTTCTTC.

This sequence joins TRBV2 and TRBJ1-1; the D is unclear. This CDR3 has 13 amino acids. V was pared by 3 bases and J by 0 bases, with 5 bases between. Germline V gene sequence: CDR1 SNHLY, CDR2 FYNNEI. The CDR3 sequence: CASSEVMNTEAFF. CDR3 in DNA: TGTGCCAGCAGTGAGGTCATGAACACTGAAGCTTTCTTT.

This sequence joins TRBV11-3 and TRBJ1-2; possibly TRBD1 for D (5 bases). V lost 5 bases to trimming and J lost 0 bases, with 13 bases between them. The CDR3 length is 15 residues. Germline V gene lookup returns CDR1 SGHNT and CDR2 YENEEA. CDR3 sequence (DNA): TGTGCCAGCAGCCCAGGACACAGAGCTAACTATGGCTACACCTTC. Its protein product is CASSPGHRANYGYTF.

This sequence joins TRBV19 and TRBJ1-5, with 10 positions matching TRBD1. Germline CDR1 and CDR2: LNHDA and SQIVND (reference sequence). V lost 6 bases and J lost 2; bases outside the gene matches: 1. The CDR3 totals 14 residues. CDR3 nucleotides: TGTGCCAGTAGCGGGACAGGGGGCAATCAGCCCCAGCATTTT. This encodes CASSGTGGNQPQHF.

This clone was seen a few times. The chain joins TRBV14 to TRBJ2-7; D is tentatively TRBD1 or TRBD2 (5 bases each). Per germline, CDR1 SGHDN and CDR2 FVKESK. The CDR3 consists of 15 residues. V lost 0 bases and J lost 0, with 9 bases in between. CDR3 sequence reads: CASSQDWGSSYEQYF. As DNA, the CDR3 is TGTGCCAGCAGCCAAGATTGGGGGAGCTCCTACGAGCAGTACTTC. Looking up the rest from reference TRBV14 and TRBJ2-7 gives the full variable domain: EAGVTQFPSHSVIEKGQTVTLRCDPISGHDNLYWYRRVMGKEIKFLLHFVKESKQDESGMPNNRFLAERTGGTYSTLKVQPAELEDSGVYFCASSQDWGSSYEQYFGPGTRLTVT.

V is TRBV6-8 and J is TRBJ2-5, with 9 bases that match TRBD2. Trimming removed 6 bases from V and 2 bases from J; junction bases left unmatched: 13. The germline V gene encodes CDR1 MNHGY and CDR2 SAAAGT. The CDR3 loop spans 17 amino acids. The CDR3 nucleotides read TGTGCCAGCAGCCCGGCGCGGAGCGGGAGGCAACAAGAGACCCAGTACTTC. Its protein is CASSPARSGRQQETQYF.

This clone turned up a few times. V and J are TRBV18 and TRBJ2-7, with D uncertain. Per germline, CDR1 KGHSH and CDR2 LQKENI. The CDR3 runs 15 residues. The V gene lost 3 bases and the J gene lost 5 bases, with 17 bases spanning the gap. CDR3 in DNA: TGTGCCAGCTCACCCACGTCACTCGCCTCGCACGAGCAGTACTTC. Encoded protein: CASSPTSLASHEQYF.